The rows below give T cell receptor beta chains drawn from one sample of a study of shared clonotypes between healthy human individuals. Sequenced by immunoSEQ multiplex PCR; TCRdb stores in-frame clones only, minus some. This table holds 2,100,000 or so clones, approximately 95% found once. Sequencing was done on a sample of naive CD4+ T cells sorted from blood. The source is a man aged 18 to 29 in good health. The CDR3 runs from the conserved cysteine through the conserved F or W. The order of the fields is J gene, D gene, V gene, CDR3 DNA, CDR3 protein. D genes are given only for firm matches.

>TRBJ1-5|-|TRBV19
TGTGCCAGTAGTATCCAGGGCAGGGGATCGCGCAATCAGCCCCAGCATTTT
CASSIQGRGSRNQPQHF
>TRBJ2-5|-|TRBV4-1
TGCGCCAGCAGCCCCCTGGGTTTCCGAGAGACCCAGTACTTC
CASSPLGFRETQYF
>TRBJ2-1|-|TRBV18
TGTGCCAGCTCACCCAATATGGATGAGCAGTTCTTC
CASSPNMDEQFF
>TRBJ2-7|-|TRBV18
TGTGCCAGCTCACCGAACGGAGGGGGTGAAGAGCAGTACTTC
CASSPNGGGEEQYF
>TRBJ2-7|-|TRBV4-1
TGCGCCAGCAGCCAGTTCATAGTGGGTCACTACGAGCAGTACTTC
CASSQFIVGHYEQYF
>TRBJ1-5|-|TRBV11-2
TGTGCCAGCAGCTCCACGATCAATCAGCCCCAGCATTTT
CASSSTINQPQHF
>TRBJ2-5|TRBD2|TRBV9
TGTGCCAGCAGCGTAAGACTAGCGGGGGGAGAGACCCAGTACTTC
CASSVRLAGGETQYF
>TRBJ2-7|-|TRBV5-4
TGTGCCAGCAGCTTGGCAGGGTCCCCCGAGCAGTACTTC
CASSLAGSPEQYF
>TRBJ1-4|TRBD1|TRBV2
TGTGCCAGCACCCGACAGGGGGCGGCAACTAATGAAAAACTGTTTTTT
CASTRQGAATNEKLFF
>TRBJ2-1|-|TRBV4-1
TGCGCCAGCAGCCAAGAGGGGGCCGTTTACAATGAGCAGTTCTTC
CASSQEGAVYNEQFF
>TRBJ2-7|-|TRBV4-3
TGCGCCAGCAGCGATACAGGGCGCCGGCAGTACTTC
CASSDTGRRQYF
>TRBJ1-5|TRBD1|TRBV19
TGTGCCAGCATGGAGGGACAGTATAGCAATCAGCCCCAGCATTTT
CASMEGQYSNQPQHF
>TRBJ2-5|TRBD2|TRBV10-1
TGCGCCAGCAGTGAGAGGGGCGGGAGGTCCAAAGAGACCCAGTACTTC
CASSERGGRSKETQYF
>TRBJ2-7|-|TRBV5-6
TGTGCCAGCAGCTGGCCGACAGGTAGCCCGAACGAGCAGTACTTC
CASSWPTGSPNEQYF
>TRBJ1-2|TRBD1|TRBV6-1
TGTGCCAGCAGTCCTGGGACAGAGGCCTATGGCTACACCTTC
CASSPGTEAYGYTF
>TRBJ2-7|TRBD2|TRBV27
TGTGCCAGCAGATATGGGACTAGCGGGAGCTACGAGCAGTACTTC
CASRYGTSGSYEQYF
>TRBJ2-3|TRBD2|TRBV19
TGTGCCAGTAGACTAGCGGGAGGCGGCACAGATACGCAGTATTTT
CASRLAGGGTDTQYF